This entry lists 16 T cell receptor beta chains sequenced from one sample in a study of cytomegalovirus exposure and HLA in healthy donors. Amplification used 60 Vbeta primers and 13 Jbeta primers. Produced via immunoSEQ multiplex PCR; TCRdb's table is partial and in-frame only. The sample has roughly 130,000 clones, about 85% seen once. Sample: PBMCs. The receptors come from a boy between 10 and 17 years old in good health and CMV-seronegative.

This chain joins TRBV20-1 and TRBJ1-1; the D is unclear. CDR1 and CDR2 from the germline V gene are DFQATT and SNEGSKA (reference sequence). The CDR3 extends over 11 amino acids. The V end was cut by 4 bases, the J end by 3 bases, with 6 bases between. In DNA, the CDR3 is TGCAGTGCTAATCAGGACACTGAAGCTTTCTTT. Translation gives CSANQDTEAFF.

The V and J genes are TRBV7-2 and TRBJ1-1; perhaps TRBD1 as D (6 bases). CDR3 length: 14 amino acids. CDR1 SGHTA and CDR2 FQGNSA come from the germline V gene. Trimming removed 3 bases from V and 4 bases from J, with 12 bases in between. CDR3 loop: CASSLQQGVTEAFF. Written as DNA, the CDR3 is TGTGCCAGCAGCTTGCAACAGGGAGTCACTGAAGCTTTCTTT.

The chain employs TRBV10-2 and TRBJ1-5; tentatively, D is TRBD1 (6 bases). CDR1 and CDR2 (germline): WSHSY, SAAADI. Trimming pared 2 bases from V and 2 bases from J, leaving 13 bases between. The CDR3 sequence is 16 residues long. CDR3 protein: CASSETPGVGNQPQHF. The CDR3 nucleotides are TGCGCCAGCAGTGAGACCCCAGGGGTCGGCAATCAGCCCCAGCATTTT.

This chain uses TRBV5-1 with TRBJ2-3; no reliable D call. V was shortened by 0 bases and J by 6 bases, with 14 bases between the two germline ends. Germline values: CDR1 SGHRS, CDR2 YFSETQ. The CDR3 runs 15 residues. The CDR3 nucleotides read TGCGCCAGCAGCTTGGCCGGGTTAGTTGGTGATACGCAGTATTTT. Translated, it gives CASSLAGLVGDTQYF.

V gene TRBV18 combines with J gene TRBJ2-7; TRBD1 aligns across 8 bases. The germline V gene has CDR1 KGHSH and CDR2 LQKENI. The CDR3 extends over 13 amino acids. Trimming took 6 bases from V and 6 from J; bases not matched to a gene: 7. The CDR3, as DNA: TGTGCCAGCTCTCCGGACAGGGCTGGCGAGCAGTACTTC. Translating gives CASSPDRAGEQYF. The full variable domain, completed using reference TRBV18 and TRBJ2-7, is NAGVMQNPRHLVRRRGQEARLRCSPMKGHSHVYWYRQLPEEGLKFMVYLQKENIIDESGMPKERFSAEFPKEGPSILRIQQVVRGDSAAYFCASSPDRAGEQYFGPGTRLTVT.

The chain uses TRBV18 and TRBJ2-5; TRBD1 aligns across 8 bases. The V gene end was trimmed by 4 bases and the J gene end by 5 bases; junction bases not matched to a gene: 12. Germline V gene data show CDR1 as KGHSH and CDR2 as LQKENI. The CDR3 length is 16 residues. CDR3 sequence: CASSHQTGQVGETQYF. CDR3 nucleotides: TGTGCCAGCTCACACCAAACGGGACAGGTGGGGGAGACCCAGTACTTC.

The chain combines TRBV6-6 with TRBJ1-1; D not resolved. CDR1 is MNHNY and CDR2 is SVGAGI in the germline V gene (reference sequence). V lost 7 bases and J 1 base, leaving 13 bases between the germline ends. The CDR3 is 14 amino acids. The CDR3 sequence is CASIVSTANTEAFF. The CDR3 DNA sequence: TGTGCCAGCATAGTATCCACAGCGAACACTGAAGCTTTCTTT.

To note about this clone: Other DNA sequences of this sample code for an identical CDR3. The chain has TRBV9 and TRBJ1-1, with 7 bases matching TRBD1. Germline V gene lookup returns CDR1 SGDLS and CDR2 YYNGEE. The junction had 3 bases not matched to a gene; V was cut back by 0 bases and J by 4 bases. There are 14 residues in the CDR3. The CDR3 protein is CASSVEGASTEAFF. The CDR3 nucleotides are TGTGCCAGCAGCGTAGAGGGGGCGTCCACTGAAGCTTTCTTT.

This chain connects TRBV5-4 to TRBJ2-2; a weak D match, TRBD2 (6 bases). This CDR3 spans 14 amino acids. The germline V and J ends were trimmed by 2 bases and 9 bases, with 14 bases remaining between them. CDR1 and CDR2 from the germline V gene are SGHNT and YYREEE (reference sequence). This chain's CDR3 is CASSFGTPVRELFF. The CDR3 DNA sequence: TGTGCCAGCAGCTTTGGGACTCCAGTCCGGGAGCTGTTTTTT.

A single count supports this clone. The gene calls are TRBV5-8 and TRBJ2-1, with TRBD1 matching over 10 bases. This CDR3 spans 13 amino acids. The V and J ends lost 5 bases and 9 bases, in that order; junction bases with no gene match: 5. The germline V gene encodes CDR1 SGHTS and CDR2 YDEGEE. The CDR3 coding sequence is TGTGCCAGCAGGCGCCGGGACAGGGGTGAGCAGTTCTTC. Amino acids: CASRRRDRGEQFF.

The rearrangement joins TRBV29-1 to TRBJ1-1, with a possible D match to TRBD1 (6 bases). CDR3 length: 19 amino acids. With 2 bases removed from V and 0 bases from J, the gap between germline ends came to 25 bases. Per germline, CDR1 SQVTM and CDR2 ANQGSEA. The CDR3 nucleotides are TGCAGCGTTGAAACCCGAAGCGGTCCGGGACAAAAACTGAACACTGAAGCTTTCTTT. This gives the protein CSVETRSGPGQKLNTEAFF.

The chain links TRBV14 to TRBJ1-6; weak D call: TRBD1 (5 bases). V dropped 0 bases and J dropped 0 bases, with 15 bases sitting between them. The CDR3 spans 19 residues. Germline assignment: CDR1 SGHDN and CDR2 FVKESK. CDR3 sequence (DNA): TGTGCCAGCAGCCAAGATCCTCGTGGGGCGAGCTCCTATAATTCACCCCTCCACTTT. It yields the protein CASSQDPRGASSYNSPLHF.

The genes are TRBV5-5 and TRBJ2-5; weak D call: TRBD1 (6 bases). In germline, CDR1 is SGHKS, CDR2 YYEKEE (reference sequence). The CDR3 loop spans 15 amino acids. Deletions cut 5 bases from V and 6 bases from J, with 20 bases between. The CDR3 DNA reads TGTGCCAGCAGGGAGACAGGTGAGGGGGTGAAGACCCAGTACTTC. This sequence encodes CASRETGEGVKTQYF.

In its sample, this clone was seen a few times. The chain is built from TRBV15 and TRBJ1-5; 9 nucleotides agree with TRBD1. CDR3 length: 13 amino acids. The trim removed 8 bases at V and 5 bases at J, leaving 4 bases unmatched. Germline V gives CDR1 LNHNV, CDR2 YYDKDF (reference sequence). The chain's CDR3 is CATGQGMDQPQHF. The CDR3 nucleotides are TGTGCCACCGGACAGGGGATGGATCAGCCCCAGCATTTT.

The V gene is TRBV4-1, the J gene TRBJ2-3, with D hard to call. Trimming stripped 3 bases from V and 6 bases from J, with 7 bases between. Germline V gene sequence: CDR1 MGHRA, CDR2 YSYEKL. This CDR3 has 12 residues. CDR3 nucleotide sequence: TGCGCCAGCAGCCATCCACGGGATACGCAGTATTTT. It codes for CASSHPRDTQYF.

This clone was detected only a few times. This rearrangement joins TRBV27 to TRBJ2-1; TRBD2 aligns across 8 bases. Per the germline V gene, CDR1 is MNHEY and CDR2 is SMNVEV (reference sequence). The CDR3 loop spans 17 amino acids. V shed 0 bases and J 9 bases; nucleotides not matched to a gene: 13. CDR3 in DNA: TGTGCCAGCAGTTTATCCCCACCGGGACTAGTTTTTGTTGAGCAGTTCTTC. This codes for CASSLSPPGLVFVEQFF.